This T cell receptor (beta chain) was captured by sequencing in a study of CD8 T cell repertoires and HIV-1 epitope variants. Looking at the study overall: Twenty-five autologous and known Gag and Nef epitope variant peptides each stimulated T cells separately. 1M T cells were kept uncultured as a baseline.

Points from the study as a whole: The TAALDMSHF plasma variant had no responses, unlike KF9 (roughly 5 clonotypes) and HW9 (one). Roughly nine antigen-specific TCR beta clonotypes were found; more than five seemed cross-reactive to variants.

Per germline, CDR1 MDHEN and CDR2 SYDVKM. The CDR3 consists of 15 residues. Deletions cut 8 bases from V and 6 bases from J, with 22 bases between. Libraries were prepared by immunoSEQ multiplex PCR; TCRdb keeps only in-frame clonotypes and omits some of them. The table includes 80,000 to 95,000 clones, 74% detected once. Concerning this clone: Its antigen is not identified.

The sample was uncultured baseline CD8+ T cells from peripheral blood mononuclear cells (PBMCs). This sequence joins TRBV28 and TRBJ1-2; possibly TRBD1 for D (5 bases). This receptor was obtained from a male donor with HIV. The CDR3 loop reads CASRGVGGEADGYTF. The CDR3 DNA reads as TGTGCCAGCCGGGGAGTGGGAGGGGAAGCGGATGGCTACACCTTC.